This TCR beta chain was sequenced in a study of blood T cells in healthy people across ages. Findings and limits, study-wide: Relative to aged donors, long-lived donors carried more naive CD4+ cells and displayed higher diversity. Older age went with lower TCR beta diversity per million T cells, in a roughly linear way.

A remark on this clonotype: Its target is not known.

CDR1 is SGHAT and CDR2 is FQNNGV in the germline V gene. CDR3 length: 14 amino acids. The V end was cut by 5 bases, the J end by 5 bases, with 15 bases between. Healthy Caucasian individuals from Russia aged about 6 to 90 were enrolled as donors. Extracted total RNA amounted to at least 5.5 micrograms for each sample. A J-beta primer mix and a sample-barcoded 5' primer were used in a second PCR of about 7 to 12 cycles. Via MiXCR, TCRdb re-called the 5' RACE reads, giving one row per CDR3 protein. This sample yields hundreds of thousands of distinct CDR3 sequences, of which approximately 48% are seen a single time; about 21% belongs to the top ten.

Sequencing used blood. This clonotype was sampled from a man aged 55 to 69 in good health. The V gene is TRBV11-2, the J gene TRBJ2-5; TRBD1 might be the D (6 bases). The CDR3 bases are TGTGCCAGCAGCCATAGGACAGCGACCGAGACCCAGTACTTC. This encodes CASSHRTATETQYF.